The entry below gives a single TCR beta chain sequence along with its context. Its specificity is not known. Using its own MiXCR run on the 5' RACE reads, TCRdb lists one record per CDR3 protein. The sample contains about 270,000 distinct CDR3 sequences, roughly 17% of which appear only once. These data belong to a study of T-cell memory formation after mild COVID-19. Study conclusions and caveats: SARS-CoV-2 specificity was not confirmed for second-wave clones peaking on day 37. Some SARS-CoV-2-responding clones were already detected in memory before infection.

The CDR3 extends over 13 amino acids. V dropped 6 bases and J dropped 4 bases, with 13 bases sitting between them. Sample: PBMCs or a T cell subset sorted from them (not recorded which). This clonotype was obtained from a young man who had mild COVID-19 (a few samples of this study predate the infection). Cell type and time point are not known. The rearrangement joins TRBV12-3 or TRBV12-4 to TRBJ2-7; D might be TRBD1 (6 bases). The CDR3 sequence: CASRPGHWYEQYF. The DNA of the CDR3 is TGTGCCAGCAGGCCGGGACACTGGTACGAGCAGTACTTC.